Shown below are 6 T cell receptor beta chains from a single sample sequenced in a study of blood T cells in healthy people across ages. With a J-beta primer mix and a sample-barcoded 5' primer, a second PCR ran about 6 to 11 cycles. Using its own MiXCR run on the 5' RACE reads, TCRdb lists one record per CDR3 protein. The sample has around 700,000 distinct CDR3 sequences; more than 20% are singletons. This sample also appeared in a second study, on T cells of mothers and their children.

Sequences were obtained from blood. These receptors originate from a boy aged 10-17 years in good health.

A few counts support this clonotype. Compared with germline, one end of the junction differs, possibly owing to a read error. CDR3 bases: TGTGCCGGCAGCTTTGGCCCGGGAGGACAAGAGACCCAGTACTTC. Residues: CAGSFGPGGQETQYF. The genes are TRBV7-3 and TRBJ2-5, with TRBD2 identical over 7 bases. The CDR3 has 15 residues. Germline loops: CDR1 SGHTA, CDR2 FQGTGA.

This clonotype turned up a few times. The gene calls are TRBV11-2 and TRBJ2-7; no clear D. CDR1 and CDR2 from the germline V gene are SGHAT and FQNNGV. The ends were cut back, 6 bases at V and 2 bases at J, with 11 bases in the middle. The CDR3 extends over 13 amino acids. This CDR3 reads CASSMGPTYEQYF. CDR3 DNA: TGTGCCAGCAGTATGGGTCCTACCTACGAGCAGTACTTC.

The sample holds a few counts of this clonotype. This rearrangement joins TRBV5-1 to TRBJ2-2; D is unclear. V shed 5 bases and J shed 6 bases, with 8 bases lying between them. The germline V gene has CDR1 SGHRS and CDR2 YFSETQ. The CDR3 contains 12 residues. For the CDR3, the DNA is TGCGCCAGCAGGAGTTTCCCCGGGGAGCTGTTTTTT. Protein: CASRSFPGELFF.

The CDR3 loop reads CASSYVRATETQYF. The CDR3 DNA reads TGTGCCAGCAGTTACGTGCGGGCGACGGAGACCCAGTACTTC. The genes are TRBV6-6 and TRBJ2-5; tentatively, D is TRBD2 (5 bases). Trimming removed 2 bases from V and 5 bases from J, with 12 bases in between. Germline lookup yields CDR1 MNHNY and CDR2 SVGAGI (reference sequence). The CDR3 runs 14 residues.

The rearrangement uses TRBV9 and TRBJ2-5; 8 bases map to TRBD1. The J call may be mistaken, given a closer DNA end match to TRBJ2-7. Germline V lookup: CDR1 SGDLS, CDR2 YYNGEE. This CDR3 region has 17 residues. In DNA, the CDR3 is TGTGCCAGCAGCTCAATTGATCCCGGGACAGGACTCTACGAGCAGTACTTC. Protein sequence: CASSSIDPGTGLYEQYF.

This clonotype has just a few counts. The chain joins TRBV5-1 to TRBJ1-2; possibly TRBD1 for D (5 bases). This CDR3 is 18 amino acids long. Germline lookup yields CDR1 SGHRS and CDR2 YFSETQ. Trimming left V 0 bases short and J 6 bases short, with 24 bases between. CDR3 amino acids: CASSLDPGTSAGRNGYTF. DNA for the CDR3: TGCGCCAGCAGCTTGGACCCCGGGACCTCAGCTGGGAGGAATGGCTACACCTTC.